This T cell receptor beta chain is drawn from a study of blood T cells in healthy people across ages. Whole-study results and caveats: Percentage of naive T cells showed a strong correlation with TCR beta diversity.

On this clonotype itself: Its specificity is not known.

The V gene's germline CDR1 is DFQATT and CDR2 SNEGSKA (reference sequence). Between the trimmed V and J ends, which lost 5 bases and 2 bases, there was a span of 20 bases. The CDR3 has 16 amino acids. Primed by a sample-barcoded 5' primer and a J-beta primer mix, a second PCR proceeded for 7 to 11 cycles. TCRdb itself ran the 5' RACE reads through MiXCR, one entry per CDR3 protein. The sample carries hundreds of thousands of distinct CDR3 sequences, about 40% recorded once. This TCR derives from a woman aged 60-75 years in good health. This sequence joins TRBV20-1 and TRBJ2-3; D is perhaps TRBD2 (5 bases). Sequenced sample: blood. DNA for the CDR3: TGCAGTGCTTGGACTCGGACTGTGTTAACCACAGATACGCAGTATTTT. Its translation is CSAWTRTVLTTDTQYF.